This T cell receptor (beta chain) was retrieved from a study of identical twins listed by TCRdb under 2016. For the study in its entirety: The study deep-sequenced TCR alpha and beta repertoires from monozygotic twins, unrelated adults of various ages and cord blood to test whether fetal clonotypes persist. Replicate twin experiments were performed at different times using different library preparation protocols to rule out contamination. What the work shows at the level of the full study, not this receptor alone: Fewer insertions were carried by abundant cord blood beta clonotypes; a weaker similar trend was observed in young adult naive repertoires, while no such trend was observed in memory repertoires. Compared with coincidental sharing between unrelated individuals, out-of-frame TCR alpha sequences shared between twins showed an excess of sequences with low generation probability. The excess sharing between twins in beta out-of-frame sequences was weaker because fewer shared sequences reduced the signal-to-noise ratio. Out-of-frame TCR alpha sharing in monozygotic twins was systematically underestimated by recombination models, whereas sharing between unrelated individuals was in agreement with the recombination models. Because the same donors could not be followed over many years, the conclusions depended on cross-sectional statistical analysis. Zero-insertion analyses could be partly confounded by invariant T cells such as MAIT and iNKT, although diverse VJ usage argued against such confounding for most clonotypes.

Library creation used 5' RACE. Sequencing used an Illumina HiSeq 2000. Template switching introduced a universal primer binding site; the final cDNA contained a unique molecular identifier, enabling accurate counting of TCR cDNA molecules. Specific primers in the conserved constant-segment region were used to synthesize first-strand cDNA for TCR alpha and beta chains. To control for contamination, every cDNA library carried two barcodes: a SMART-Mk sample barcode plus Illumina barcodes. TruSeq adapter sequences, together with Illumina sample barcodes, were added in two successive PCR steps. The TCR alpha and beta cDNA libraries were sequenced on the Illumina HiSeq platform using custom primers. Per the source publication's procedure: Raw reads were processed with MiGEC to extract unique molecular identifiers, and MiXCR was used to determine CDR3 positions. For each individual, recombination models were inferred using an EM algorithm with the repgenHMM and IGoR tools. Shared clonotypes were analyzed with the tcR package in R, and sharing was normalized by the product of cloneset sizes. To study raw recombination without the effects of thymic and clonal selection, out-of-frame nonproductive sequences were analyzed. TCRdb applied fastp at Q25 and MiXCR to the public reads, then kept only in-frame beta chains. Each CDR3 protein appears once, grouped with its most common genes and DNA. These V and J calls are TCRdb output, not the study's own analysis. In this sample the table shows hundreds of thousands of distinct CDR3 sequences, less than 25% of which occur a single time. The biggest ten clones account for about 3% of the sample.

Only healthy Caucasian donors were included. The twin cohort consisted of three pairs of female monozygotic twins, all aged roughly 18 to 29 years. Positive isolation kits from Invitrogen were used to isolate CD4+ and CD8+ T cell populations. In its sample, this clonotype was seen a few times. Its recognized antigen is unknown. Base quality data are lacking; no much larger clone is found one base away. V is clipped by 6 bases and J by 6 bases, and the sequence between their germline boundaries is 15 bases long. From the cysteine up to the phenylalanine, the CDR3 has a length of 13 residues. The only DNA kept is the CDR3, 39 bases in frame from the first base. These data also featured in a second study, about T cells expressing NK-cell markers. The second study's authors report: TCR beta-chain repertoires were profiled in sorted CD3+CD56+NKG2C+, CD3+CD56+NKG2C- and CD3+CD56-NKG2C+ T-cell subsets from about 8 donors. Among the eight sequenced donors, seven were HCMV-seropositive and one was HCMV-seronegative. In several experiments an anti-gammadeltaTCR antibody was added to restrict sorting to alphabetaTCR-expressing T cells. In roughly 6 donors, the dominant CD3+CD56+NKG2C+ clonotypes ranked among the top 10 CD8+ clonotypes, making up 1.0-7.0% of CD8+ T cells. Those dominant clonotypes were again the most abundant among CD3+CD56-NKG2C+ cells in a few donors, at roughly 28.3-60.1%. It remained unclear whether the expanded NKG2C-expressing T cell clones were specific for HCMV antigens. Randomly selected healthy volunteers, three men and five women, were used as the eight sequenced donors. HCMV-specific IgG was detected in serum with a commercial ELISA kit to determine HCMV serostatus. MIGEC was used to demultiplex reads and group reads by UMI, and MiTCR was used to assemble and quantify clonotypes. To exclude erroneous sequences, only TCR cDNA sequences supported by at least two reads were retained. The tcR package was used for downstream repertoire analysis, with clonotypes matched between fractions based on CDR3 nucleotide sequence plus V segment. VDJmatch was used to annotate antigen specificity against VDJdb, with one amino acid substitution allowed in CDR3.

This sequence uses TRBV12-3 or TRBV12-4 and TRBJ2-7; perhaps TRBD1 is the D gene, with 6 bases matching. The sequenced sample was CD4+ T cells sorted from blood. The source is a woman aged 18 to 35 in good health. The sequence in DNA is TGTGCCAGCAGCCCCGGACAGAAGGGCGAGCAGTACTTC. It codes for CASSPGQKGEQYF.